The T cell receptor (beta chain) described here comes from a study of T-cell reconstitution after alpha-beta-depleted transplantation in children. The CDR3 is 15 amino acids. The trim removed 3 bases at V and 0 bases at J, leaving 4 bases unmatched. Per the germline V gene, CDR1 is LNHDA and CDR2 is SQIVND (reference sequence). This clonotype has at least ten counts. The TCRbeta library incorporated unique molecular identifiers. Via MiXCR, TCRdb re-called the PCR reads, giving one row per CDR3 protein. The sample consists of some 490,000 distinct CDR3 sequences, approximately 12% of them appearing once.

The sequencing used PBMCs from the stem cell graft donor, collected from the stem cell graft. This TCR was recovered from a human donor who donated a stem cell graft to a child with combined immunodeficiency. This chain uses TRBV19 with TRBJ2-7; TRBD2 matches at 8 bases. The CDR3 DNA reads TGTGCCAGTAGTATGGGGCGGGAGGACTCCTACGAGCAGTACTTC. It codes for CASSMGREDSYEQYF.